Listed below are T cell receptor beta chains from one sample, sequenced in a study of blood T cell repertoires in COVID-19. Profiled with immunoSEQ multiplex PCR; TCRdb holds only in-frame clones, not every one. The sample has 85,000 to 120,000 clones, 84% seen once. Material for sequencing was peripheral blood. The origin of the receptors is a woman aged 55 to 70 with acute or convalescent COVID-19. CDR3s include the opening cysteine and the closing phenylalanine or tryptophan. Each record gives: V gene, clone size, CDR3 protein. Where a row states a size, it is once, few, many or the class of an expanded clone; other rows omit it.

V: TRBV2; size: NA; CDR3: CASSGDRGFGDGYTF
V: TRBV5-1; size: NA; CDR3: CASSDGTGQTYEQYF
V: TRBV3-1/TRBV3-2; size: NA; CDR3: CASSQEVSGQGREKLFF
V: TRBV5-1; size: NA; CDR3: CASSLAPVTNTGELFF
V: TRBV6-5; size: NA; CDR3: CASKNRGTNEKLFF
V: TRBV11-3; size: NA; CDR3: CASSSSSFTEQFF
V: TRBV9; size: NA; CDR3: CASSVAPTGLTYNEQFF
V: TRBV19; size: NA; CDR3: CASSLRTVTGELFF
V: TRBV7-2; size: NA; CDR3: CASKGQGQGSYNEQFF
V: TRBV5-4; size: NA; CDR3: CASSRSGGAQDTQYF
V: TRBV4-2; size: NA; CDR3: CASSRGQSEDNYGYTF
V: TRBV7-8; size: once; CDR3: CASSGLGTQMNTEAFF
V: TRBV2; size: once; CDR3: CASRTEQGRGQPQHF
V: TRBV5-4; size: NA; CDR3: CASSSNRVGLPSGNTIYF
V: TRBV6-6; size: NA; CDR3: CASSQEGYEQYF
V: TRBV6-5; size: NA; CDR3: CASSAGGHSGNTIYF
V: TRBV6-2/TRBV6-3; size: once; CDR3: CASSPGLSGSYNEQFF
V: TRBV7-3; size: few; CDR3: CASSFRLAGGVQETQYF
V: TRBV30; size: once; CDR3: CAWTKGGPNSPLHF
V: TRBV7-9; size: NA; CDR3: CASSLGLSSGQETQYF
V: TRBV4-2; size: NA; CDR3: CASSQESGGPYNEQFF
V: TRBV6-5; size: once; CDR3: CASSWGRVGEQYF
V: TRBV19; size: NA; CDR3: CASSIEVQANNQPQHF
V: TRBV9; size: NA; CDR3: CASNQQGVAYEQYF
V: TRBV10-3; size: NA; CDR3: CAIKVDRGDTEAFF
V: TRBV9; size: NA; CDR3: CASSVAGTYYNEQFF
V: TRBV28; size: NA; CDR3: CASTLQTAPYSNQPQHF
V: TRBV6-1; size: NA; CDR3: CASSEFGNVGFDEQYF
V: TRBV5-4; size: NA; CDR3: CASSSSDRAYGYTF
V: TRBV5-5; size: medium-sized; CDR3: CASSSGTSGGPWWDTQYF
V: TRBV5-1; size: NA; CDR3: CASSLAGTGGDEQFF
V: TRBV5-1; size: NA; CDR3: CASSREGLAGAPNEQFF
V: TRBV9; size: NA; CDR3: CASSPRRDSTDTQYF
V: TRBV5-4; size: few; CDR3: CASSSIDRGQETQYF
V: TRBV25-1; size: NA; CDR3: CASSDSPGGTEAFF
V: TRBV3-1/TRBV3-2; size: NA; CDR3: CASSPRTSGGNTGELFF
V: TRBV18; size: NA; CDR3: CATSKDSNFLGYEQYF
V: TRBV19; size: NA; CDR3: CASSIGQGSYTDTQYF
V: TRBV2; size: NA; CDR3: CASRARGPDEKLFF
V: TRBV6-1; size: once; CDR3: CASSEHHQGRGYGYTF
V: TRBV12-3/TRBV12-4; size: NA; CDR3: CASMPFVSTEAFF
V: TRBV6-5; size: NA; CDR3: CASRERGNNEQFF
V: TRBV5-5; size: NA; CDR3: CASSFKQVENTEAFF
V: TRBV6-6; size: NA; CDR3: CASSTAEGQNQPQHF
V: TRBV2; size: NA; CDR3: CASHRQGDYQPQHF
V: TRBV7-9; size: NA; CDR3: CASSDITDTQYF
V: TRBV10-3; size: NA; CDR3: CAISGGRNTEAFF
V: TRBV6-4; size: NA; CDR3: CASSDSNRGRNTEAFF
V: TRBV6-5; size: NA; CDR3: CASSYSTSGSKREQYF
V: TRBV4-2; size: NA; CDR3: CASSQREQGDTEAFF
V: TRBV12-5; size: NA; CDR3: CADGKGREQYF
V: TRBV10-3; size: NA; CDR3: CAISSGNEQFF
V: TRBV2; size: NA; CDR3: CASSEETMYGYTF
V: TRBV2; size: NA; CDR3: CASKVGQGGNQPQHF
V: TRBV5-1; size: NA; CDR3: CASSPQMTGGSYEQYF
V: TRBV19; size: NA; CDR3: CASWDRGSETQYF
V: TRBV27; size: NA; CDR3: CASSTGVEETQYF